The 27 T cell receptor beta chains below were found in one sample sequenced in a study of beta chain features in type 1 diabetes. Since all of the isolated RNA was reverse transcribed, expressed TCRB transcripts were what got sequenced. Generated by immunoSEQ multiplex PCR, the TCRdb table keeps only in-frame clones and is missing some. The sample contains a few hundred thousand clones, approximately 15% of which appear only once. The sequencing input was naive CD4+ T cells from blood. The receptor source for this set is a man aged 25 to 40 in good health.

The chain recombines TRBV5-4 with TRBJ1-1, with D tentatively TRBD1 (5 bases). The CDR3 extends over 14 amino acids. CDR1 is SGHNT, CDR2 YYREEE, per germline (reference sequence). Trimming pared 0 bases from V and 11 bases from J, leaving 17 bases between. The CDR3 is CASSLVGAGVEAFF. Here the CDR3 DNA reads TGTGCCAGCAGCTTGGTTGGGGCCGGGGTTGAGGCTTTCTTT.

V and J are TRBV14 and TRBJ2-5; 8 bases are shared with TRBD1. CDR3 length: 14 amino acids. V shed 4 bases and J 5 bases; nucleotides not matched to a gene: 6. Germline CDR1 is SGHDN and CDR2 is FVKESK. The CDR3 loop is CASSRDRTWETQYF. DNA for the CDR3: TGTGCCAGCAGCCGGGACAGGACGTGGGAGACCCAGTACTTC.

The chain links TRBV30 to TRBJ1-5; no definite D call. Trimming pared 0 bases from V and 7 bases from J, leaving 13 bases between. There are 14 residues in the CDR3. Per the germline V gene, CDR1 is GTSNPN and CDR2 is SVGIG (reference sequence). Here the CDR3 reads CAWSVTGIIQPQHF. DNA of the CDR3: TGTGCCTGGAGTGTAACGGGGATCATCCAGCCCCAGCATTTT.

This clone was seen only a few times. Different DNA sequences within this sample yield the same CDR3. The V call is TRBV15, the J call TRBJ2-3, with D uncertain. In germline, CDR1 is LNHNV, CDR2 YYDKDF (reference sequence). Trimming took off 0 bases at V and 6 bases at J, with 7 bases between the two ends. This CDR3 comprises 13 residues. The chain's CDR3 is CATSRDPADTQYF. The CDR3 DNA sequence: TGTGCCACCAGCAGAGATCCGGCGGATACGCAGTATTTT.

The J gene is TRBJ2-3, the V gene TRBV7-2; weak D call: TRBD2 (5 bases). Looked up from germline, CDR1 is SGHTA and CDR2 is FQGNSA. V was trimmed by 4 bases and J by 4 bases, leaving 12 bases between them. This CDR3 has 14 residues. The CDR3 sequence: CASSSGWISDTQYF. The CDR3 DNA reads TGTGCCAGCAGCTCGGGATGGATCTCAGATACGCAGTATTTT.

This chain connects TRBV28 to TRBJ1-1; TRBD1 agrees at 9 bases. The length of the CDR3 is 15 residues. CDR1 is MDHEN, CDR2 SYDVKM, per germline. The junction had 13 bases not matched to a gene; V was cut back by 10 bases and J by 4 bases. CDR3 loop: CATVPYRDRVTEAFF. The CDR3 DNA follows: TGTGCCACCGTACCATACCGGGACAGGGTCACTGAAGCTTTCTTT.

This clone was found a few times. The CDR3 sequence is CASSLVEGGYEQYF. The DNA for the CDR3 is TGTGCCAGCAGCCTCGTGGAGGGGGGCTACGAGCAGTACTTC. This chain connects TRBV7-9 to TRBJ2-7, with D perhaps assigned TRBD1 or TRBD2 (6 bases each). Per the germline V gene, CDR1 is SEHNR and CDR2 is FQNEAQ (reference sequence). This CDR3 has 14 amino acids. Trimming pared 5 bases from V and 3 bases from J, leaving 14 bases between.

This clone occurred a few times. The chain combines TRBV14 with TRBJ2-3; D is possibly TRBD1 (5 bases). The V gene's germline CDR1 is SGHDN and CDR2 FVKESK. The CDR3 runs 13 residues. Trimming cost V 0 bases and J 8 bases, with 9 bases left between them. CDR3 sequence (DNA): TGTGCCAGCAGCCAAGACAGGGTCGGTACGCAGTATTTT. As protein: CASSQDRVGTQYF.

This chain joins TRBV6-5 and TRBJ2-7; no clear D. Germline lookup yields CDR1 MNHEY and CDR2 SVGAGI. The V gene lost 0 bases and the J gene lost 0 bases, with 12 bases spanning the gap. The CDR3 consists of 16 residues. The CDR3 region is CASSYSSLRSSYEQYF. Here the CDR3 DNA reads TGTGCCAGCAGTTACTCATCACTAAGAAGCTCCTACGAGCAGTACTTC.

The CDR3, as DNA: TGCGCCAGCAGCTTGTCTGGCGGGGGGCTCGGAGATACGCAGTATTTT. Its translation: CASSLSGGGLGDTQYF. The rearrangement uses TRBV5-1 and TRBJ2-3; 8 bases fit TRBD2. V dropped 1 base and J dropped 5; count of bases not matched to a gene: 9. Looked up from germline, CDR1 is SGHRS and CDR2 is YFSETQ. The CDR3 is 16 residues long.

The J gene is TRBJ2-7, the V gene TRBV6-1; D is unresolved. Germline V lookup: CDR1 MNHNS, CDR2 SASEGT. Trimming cost V 6 bases and J 2 bases, with 5 bases left between them. This CDR3 is built from 11 residues. The DNA for the CDR3 is TGTGCCAGCAGGGGTGCCTACGAGCAGTACGTC. Translation gives CASRGAYEQYV.

In this sample, this clone turned up a few times. The CDR3 DNA is TGTGCCAGCAGCTTAGGGCGAGACATGAACACTGAAGCTTTCTTT. Translating gives CASSLGRDMNTEAFF. The J gene is TRBJ1-1, the V gene TRBV7-9; D is unresolved. The CDR3 contains 15 residues. Looked up from germline, CDR1 is SEHNR and CDR2 is FQNEAQ (reference sequence). The V and J ends lost 1 base and 0 bases respectively, with 9 bases between them. Full variable domain (outside the CDR3, taken from reference TRBV7-9 and TRBJ1-1): DTGVSQNPRHKITKRGQNVTFRCDPISEHNRLYWYRQTLGQGPEFLTYFQNEAQLEKSRLLSDRFSAERPKGSFSTLEIQRTEQGDSAMYLCASSLGRDMNTEAFFGQGTRLTVV.

This clone was seen a handful of times. The V and J genes are TRBV18 and TRBJ2-7; 7 nucleotides line up with TRBD1. Germline-derived CDR1 and CDR2 are KGHSH and LQKENI. CDR3 length equals 13 residues. Trimming removed 4 bases from V and 5 bases from J; junction bases left unmatched: 5. This CDR3 is CASSQTTGDEQYF. CDR3 sequence (DNA): TGTGCCAGCTCACAGACAACAGGGGACGAGCAGTACTTC. Filled out from reference TRBV18 and TRBJ2-7, the complete variable domain reads NAGVMQNPRHLVRRRGQEARLRCSPMKGHSHVYWYRQLPEEGLKFMVYLQKENIIDESGMPKERFSAEFPKEGPSILRIQQVVRGDSAAYFCASSQTTGDEQYFGPGTRLTVT.

This clone occurred many times. The V gene is TRBV7-9, the J gene TRBJ2-3; maybe TRBD2 (6 bases). The V gene's germline CDR1 is SEHNR and CDR2 FQNEAQ (reference sequence). The germline V and J ends were trimmed by 5 bases and 0 bases, with 12 bases remaining between them. The CDR3 runs 15 residues. Written as DNA, the CDR3 is TGTGCCAGCAGCCCCGGAGGGACTAGCACAGATACGCAGTATTTT. It codes for CASSPGGTSTDTQYF.

The chain uses TRBV2 and TRBJ2-7; TRBD1 aligns across 7 bases. The trim removed 6 bases at V and 6 bases at J, leaving 5 bases unmatched. Germline V CDR1 and CDR2: SNHLY, FYNNEI. This CDR3 has 12 amino acids. The CDR3 DNA sequence: TGTGCCAGCAGCCGACAGGGAACCGAGCAGTACGTC. Amino acid sequence: CASSRQGTEQYV.

The sample holds a few counts of this clone. The chain joins TRBV4-1 to TRBJ1-1; tentatively, D is TRBD1 (6 bases). Germline V gives CDR1 MGHRA, CDR2 YSYEKL. The CDR3 has 15 residues. V was trimmed by 2 bases and J by 7 bases, leaving 17 bases between them. The CDR3 region has the DNA TGCGCCAGCAGCCAAAACCTCCCACAACAGGGTGAAGCTTTCTTT. Translated, it gives CASSQNLPQQGEAFF.

This clone has only one observation. This rearrangement joins TRBV18 to TRBJ2-3, with 11 bases lining up with TRBD1. CDR3 length equals 14 residues. V trimming: 3 bases; J trimming: 5 bases; junction bases outside the gene matches: 1. Germline V gives CDR1 KGHSH, CDR2 LQKENI. CDR3: CASSPGTGGDTQYF. DNA for the CDR3: TGTGCCAGCTCACCCGGGACAGGGGGAGATACGCAGTATTTT.

This clone was seen a few times. The chain recombines TRBV10-3 with TRBJ2-3; D ambiguous. Germline V gene sequence: CDR1 ENHRY, CDR2 SYGVKD. The CDR3 is 12 residues long. V shed 4 bases and J shed 2 bases, with 4 bases lying between them. In DNA, the CDR3 is TGTGCCATCAGTGGCGACACAGATACGCAGTATTTT. Translated: CAISGDTDTQYF.

The chain carries TRBV21-1 and TRBJ1-4. TRBV21-1 is flagged as a pseudogene. CDR3 length equals 16 residues. CDR3 sequence (DNA): TGTGCCAGCAGCAAAGCGCGGAGGATACGGAATGAAAAACTGTTTTTT. Encoded protein: CASSKARRIRNEKLFF.

Only a few counts were recorded for this clone. The J gene is TRBJ2-3, the V gene TRBV9; no firm D call. Germline V gene sequence: CDR1 SGDLS, CDR2 YYNGEE. The CDR3 extends over 11 amino acids. Trimming removed 4 bases at V and 5 bases at J, with 5 bases between. The CDR3 DNA is TGTGCCAGCAGCACCGAAGATACGCAGTATTTT. It encodes CASSTEDTQYF.

This clone was detected a few times. The V gene is TRBV30, the J gene TRBJ1-2; D unresolved. The V end lost 8 bases, the J end lost 0 bases, and 16 bases lay between the germline ends. This CDR3 has 14 amino acids. Germline CDR1 GTSNPN, CDR2 SVGIG (reference sequence). As DNA, the CDR3 is TGTGCCCGCGCGAGGGCCACCCCTAACTATGGCTACACCTTC. As protein: CARARATPNYGYTF.

A few counts support this clone. The chain has TRBV29-1 and TRBJ2-5, with D perhaps given as TRBD1 or TRBD2 (5 bases each). CDR3 length equals 14 residues. V was trimmed by 3 bases and J by 4 bases, leaving 15 bases between them. Germline V gene data show CDR1 as SQVTM and CDR2 as ANQGSEA. The CDR3 sequence is CSVEGEIRAETQYF. The CDR3 DNA sequence: TGCAGCGTTGAGGGGGAAATCAGGGCAGAGACCCAGTACTTC.

This clone has only a few counts. The CDR3 spells CSVELITDTQYF. The DNA for the CDR3 is TGCAGCGTTGAACTAATCACAGATACGCAGTATTTT. The chain recombines TRBV29-1 with TRBJ2-3; D unresolved. V lost 2 bases and J lost 2, with 5 bases in between. CDR3 length: 12 residues. Germline V gene data show CDR1 as SQVTM and CDR2 as ANQGSEA.

Ten or more counts support this clone. The chain uses TRBV9 and TRBJ2-1, with no clear D. This CDR3 is 15 amino acids long. Looked up from germline, CDR1 is SGDLS and CDR2 is YYNGEE. The germline V and J ends were trimmed by 0 bases and 8 bases, with 15 bases remaining between them. CDR3 sequence reads: CASSVASRAVDEQFF. CDR3 coding DNA: TGTGCCAGCAGCGTAGCTAGTAGGGCGGTAGATGAGCAGTTCTTC.

This clone showed up just a few times. The J gene is TRBJ2-1, the V gene TRBV12-5; 7 bases align to TRBD1. Germline V lookup: CDR1 LGHNT, CDR2 FRNRAP. This CDR3 spans 14 amino acids. Trimming took 7 bases from V and 5 from J; bases not matched to a gene: 8. CDR3 DNA sequence: TGTGCTAGTGCCCCTTACGGGACAGACAATGAGCAGTTCTTC. Its protein is CASAPYGTDNEQFF.

This chain uses TRBV5-1 with TRBJ2-2; maybe TRBD2 (6 bases). There are 15 residues in the CDR3. Germline values: CDR1 SGHRS, CDR2 YFSETQ. Trimming pared 3 bases from V and 7 bases from J, leaving 16 bases between. The CDR3 is CASSWSGRTGGELFF. The CDR3 DNA reads TGCGCCAGCAGCTGGAGCGGGCGCACGGGCGGGGAGCTGTTTTTT.

This clone has a handful of counts. The CDR3 sequence is CASIHRRLAGRTDTQYF. The CDR3 nucleotides are TGTGCCAGCATCCATCGTAGACTAGCGGGACGCACAGATACGCAGTATTTT. The J gene is TRBJ2-3, the V gene TRBV7-9; 11 positions agree with TRBD2. V was pared by 7 bases and J by 1 base, with 10 bases of the junction left unmatched. Germline lookup yields CDR1 SEHNR and CDR2 FQNEAQ (reference sequence). This CDR3 has 17 amino acids.